The 22 T cell receptor beta chains below were found in one sample sequenced in a study of monozygotic twins with inflammatory bowel disease. TCRdb derives one entry per CDR3 protein from the 5' RACE reads, leaving out DNA. The specimen's table records approximately 330,000 distinct CDR3 sequences. Input material: blood. Receptor source: a human donor with ulcerative colitis or Crohn's disease, or a healthy co-twin of an affected twin (not recorded which).

The J gene is TRBJ2-3, the V gene TRBV5-1. Per the germline V gene, CDR1 is SGHRS and CDR2 is YFSETQ. This CDR3 region has 15 residues. The CDR3 sequence: CASSLEGFRRDTQYF.

The chain couples TRBV4-1 to TRBJ2-6; absent DNA, TCRdb's TRBD2 call cannot be checked. The CDR3 runs to 22 residues. Germline lookup yields CDR1 MGHRA and CDR2 YSYEKL. The chain's CDR3 is CASSQDPPPLAGGSSGANVLTF.

V usage is TRBV7-2 and J usage is TRBJ1-6. The CDR3 spans 14 residues. From germline, CDR1 is SGHTA and CDR2 FQGNSA. The CDR3 loop is CASSPYRVNSPLHF.

The chain uses TRBV7-2 and TRBJ1-3; TCRdb proposes TRBD1, but this gene call is untestable without DNA. CDR3 length: 16 residues. Germline V gene data show CDR1 as SGHTA and CDR2 as FQGNSA. The CDR3 sequence is CASSLVAGGKGNTIYF.

The rearrangement links TRBV7-3 to TRBJ2-2; the TRBD1 assignment by TCRdb is unverifiable without DNA. CDR3 length equals 15 residues. In germline, CDR1 is SGHTA, CDR2 FQGTGA. CDR3 protein: CASSLRQGATGELFF.

The chain joins TRBV5-5 to TRBJ1-5. The V gene's germline CDR1 is SGHKS and CDR2 YYEKEE (reference sequence). CDR3 size: 16 residues. CDR3 sequence reads: CASSLLEGGSNQPQHF.

V usage is TRBV7-2 and J usage is TRBJ2-2; without DNA, the TCRdb call of TRBD2 cannot be checked. In germline, CDR1 is SGHTA, CDR2 FQGNSA. CDR3 length: 17 residues. CDR3 region: CASSFTGGPPNTGELFF.

The CDR3 sequence: CASSAQGAGEQYF. The genes are TRBV19 and TRBJ2-7; TCRdb calls TRBD1, which cannot be checked without DNA. Germline V gene lookup returns CDR1 LNHDA and CDR2 SQIVND (reference sequence). The CDR3 is 13 residues long.

The rearrangement links TRBV7-9 to TRBJ1-2; lacking DNA, the TRBD1 call made by TCRdb goes unchecked. This CDR3 contains 14 residues. Germline-derived CDR1 and CDR2 are SEHNR and FQNEAQ (reference sequence). The CDR3 sequence is CASSPGGAIYGYTF.

The rearrangement uses TRBV20-1 and TRBJ2-3; the D call from TCRdb, TRBD1, cannot be confirmed without DNA. Germline CDR1 is DFQATT and CDR2 is SNEGSKA (reference sequence). The CDR3 is 13 residues long. This CDR3 is CSARSGVTDTQYF.

V usage is TRBV4-1 and J usage is TRBJ1-5; lacking DNA, the TRBD1 call made by TCRdb goes unchecked. Germline V CDR1 and CDR2: MGHRA, YSYEKL. The length of the CDR3 is 16 residues. This chain's CDR3 is CASSLTRAVNNQPQHF.

The V and J genes are TRBV15 and TRBJ2-5; TCRdb's assignment of TRBD2 cannot be checked, as there is no DNA. This CDR3 region has 16 residues. CDR1 and CDR2 (germline): LNHNV, YYDKDF (reference sequence). The CDR3 sequence: CATSPGLAGIRETQYF.

The genes are TRBV19 and TRBJ2-1; the D call from TCRdb, TRBD2, cannot be confirmed without DNA. The CDR3 sequence is 15 residues long. Germline CDR1 LNHDA, CDR2 SQIVND (reference sequence). This CDR3 is CASSRMLAGGTGQFF.

The chain joins TRBV5-1 to TRBJ2-3; checking the TCRdb D call of TRBD2 is not possible without DNA. This CDR3 has 16 residues. CDR1 is SGHRS, CDR2 YFSETQ, per germline. The chain's CDR3 is CASSITGGRSTDTQYF.

The chain links TRBV2 to TRBJ2-3; the TCRdb D gene call, TRBD1, has no DNA to confirm it. Germline CDR1 is SNHLY and CDR2 is FYNNEI. CDR3 size: 14 residues. CDR3: CASSIDRGTDTQYF.

V is TRBV11-2 and J is TRBJ1-2; there is no DNA to check the TCRdb D call of TRBD1. This CDR3 has 18 amino acids. Germline V gene lookup returns CDR1 SGHAT and CDR2 FQNNGV. The CDR3 spells CASSPYIIPGTGFNGYTF.

V gene TRBV5-6 combines with J gene TRBJ2-1; there is no DNA to check the TCRdb D call of TRBD2. CDR3 length equals 16 residues. CDR1 and CDR2 (germline): SGHDT, YYEEEE. The CDR3 reads CASSLSLAATSGEQFF.

The chain is built from TRBV20-1 and TRBJ2-7. The CDR3 spans 12 residues. Germline V CDR1 and CDR2: DFQATT, SNEGSKA (reference sequence). The CDR3 here is CSASEFSYEQYF.

This chain links TRBV27 with TRBJ2-2; the TCRdb D gene call, TRBD1, has no DNA to confirm it. Germline CDR1 reads MNHEY; CDR2 reads SMNVEV (reference sequence). This CDR3 is built from 16 residues. The CDR3 sequence: CASSFYLSGGTGELFF.

J is TRBJ2-2 and V is TRBV20-1; there is no DNA to check the TCRdb D call of TRBD2. The CDR3 is 17 amino acids. The germline V gene encodes CDR1 DFQATT and CDR2 SNEGSKA (reference sequence). CDR3 in amino acids: CSARDLQAGADTGELFF.

V is TRBV5-1 and J is TRBJ2-2; there is no DNA to check the TCRdb D call of TRBD2. Germline lookup yields CDR1 SGHRS and CDR2 YFSETQ. This CDR3 has 15 residues. The CDR3 here is CASSPRAGTTGELFF.

The rearrangement links TRBV12-3 or TRBV12-4 to TRBJ2-1. The CDR3 consists of 12 residues. This chain's CDR3 is CASRVLYNEQFF.